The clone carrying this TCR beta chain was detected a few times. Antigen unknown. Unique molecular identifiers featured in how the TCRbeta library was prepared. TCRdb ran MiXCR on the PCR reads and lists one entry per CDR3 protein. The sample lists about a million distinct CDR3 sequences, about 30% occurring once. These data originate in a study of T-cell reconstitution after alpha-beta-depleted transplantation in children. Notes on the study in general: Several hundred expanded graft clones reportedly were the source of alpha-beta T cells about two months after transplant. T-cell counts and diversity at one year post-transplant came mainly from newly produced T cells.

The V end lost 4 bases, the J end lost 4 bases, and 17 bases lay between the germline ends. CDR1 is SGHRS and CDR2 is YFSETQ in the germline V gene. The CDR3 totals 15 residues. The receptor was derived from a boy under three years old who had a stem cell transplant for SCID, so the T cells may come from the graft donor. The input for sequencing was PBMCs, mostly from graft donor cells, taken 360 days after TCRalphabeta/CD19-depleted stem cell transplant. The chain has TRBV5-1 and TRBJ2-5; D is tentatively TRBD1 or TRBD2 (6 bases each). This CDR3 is CASSRWEDSSETQYF. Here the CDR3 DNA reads TGCGCCAGCAGCCGATGGGAGGACAGCTCAGAGACCCAGTACTTC.